Sequencing of this TCR beta chain was carried out in a study of cytomegalovirus exposure and HLA in healthy donors. The protocol was immunoSEQ multiplex PCR, while the TCRdb copy is restricted to in-frame clones and leaves out a portion. The sample holds over 200,000 clones; approximately 82% are singletons and the top ten take 5.5% to 6.5%. CDR1 is MNHNY and CDR2 is SVGAGI in the germline V gene (reference sequence). The CDR3 runs to 13 residues. V dropped 7 bases and J dropped 2 bases, with 11 bases sitting between them. The donors were in the approximately 130-subject validation cohort, distinct from the approximately 610-subject first cohort.

The receptor comes from a woman aged 18 to 35 in good health and CMV-seronegative. Sample: PBMCs. The chain is built from TRBV6-6 and TRBJ1-1; unclear D gene. The DNA of the CDR3 is TGTGCCAGCACCCTAACAGATAACACTGAAGCTTTCTTT. Translated: CASTLTDNTEAFF.